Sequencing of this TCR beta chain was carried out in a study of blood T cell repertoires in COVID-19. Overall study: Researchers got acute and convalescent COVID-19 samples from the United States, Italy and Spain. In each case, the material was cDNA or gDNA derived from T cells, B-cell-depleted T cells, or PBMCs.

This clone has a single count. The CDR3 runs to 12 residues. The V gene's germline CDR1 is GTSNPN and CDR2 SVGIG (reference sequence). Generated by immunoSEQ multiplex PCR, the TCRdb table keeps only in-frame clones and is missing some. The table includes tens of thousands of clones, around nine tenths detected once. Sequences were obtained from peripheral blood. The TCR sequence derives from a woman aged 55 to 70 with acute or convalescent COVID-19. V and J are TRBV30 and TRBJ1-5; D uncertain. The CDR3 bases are TGTGCGACGGGAGTAGGGAATCAGCCCCAGCATTTT. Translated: CATGVGNQPQHF.